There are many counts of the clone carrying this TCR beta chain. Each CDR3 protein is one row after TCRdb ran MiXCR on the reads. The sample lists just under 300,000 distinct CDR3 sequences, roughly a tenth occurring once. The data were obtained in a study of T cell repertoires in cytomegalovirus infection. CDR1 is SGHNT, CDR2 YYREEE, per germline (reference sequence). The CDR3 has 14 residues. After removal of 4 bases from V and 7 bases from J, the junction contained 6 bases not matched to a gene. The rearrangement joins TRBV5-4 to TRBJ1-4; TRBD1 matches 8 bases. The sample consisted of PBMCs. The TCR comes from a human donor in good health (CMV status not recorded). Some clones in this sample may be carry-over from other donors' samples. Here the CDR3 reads CASSRTGRTEKLFF. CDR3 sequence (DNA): TGTGCCAGCAGCCGGACAGGGCGGACTGAAAAACTGTTTTTT.